The sequence of this T cell receptor beta chain was determined in a study of T cell responses to AZD1222 COVID-19 vaccine. Germline V gene sequence: CDR1 SNHLY, CDR2 FYNNEI. Trimming removed 4 bases at V and 6 bases at J, with 9 bases between. CDR3 size: 12 residues. The repertoire was sequenced with immunoSEQ multiplex PCR; TCRdb's copy has only in-frame clones and lacks some. This repertoire shows 100,000 or so clones, 70% to 90% found once; its top ten account for around 3.5%. Here the sequenced sample was peripheral blood, taken on day 0 of AZD1222 vaccination. The genes are TRBV2 and TRBJ1-2; D is ambiguous. The origin of this receptor is an adult in good health. CDR3 sequence (DNA): TGTGCCAGCAGTGTCACAGATCATGGCTACACCTTC. Amino acid sequence: CASSVTDHGYTF.